Included here is one T cell receptor beta chain sequence, with context. Method: immunoSEQ multiplex PCR; TCRdb's copy keeps in-frame clones and lacks some. Here the sample spans around 290,000 clones, roughly 90% being singletons. This specimen comes from a study of blood T cell repertoires in COVID-19. CDR1 is MGHDK, CDR2 SYGVNS, per germline. CDR3 length equals 13 residues. V lost 10 bases and J lost 1, with 11 bases in between. The chain uses TRBV25-1 and TRBJ2-1; no clear D. The clonotype was recovered from a woman between 65 and 79 years old with COVID-19, enrolled during active disease. Source material: peripheral blood. CDR3 coding DNA: TGTGCCACTTCCAAGGAGTCCTACAATGAGCAGTTCTTC. It yields the protein CATSKESYNEQFF.